This TCR beta chain was retrieved from a study of blood T cell repertoires in COVID-19 (dated by TCRdb to 2019 to 2021). Notes on the research overall: The collaborator samples originated in the United States, Italy and Spain and spanned the acute and convalescent phases of COVID-19. The material from the prospective study consisted of cDNA or gDNA derived from T cells, B-cell-depleted T cells, or PBMCs. Subjects who had been exposed to COVID-19, were actively infected with it, or had recovered from it provided the deeply sampled blood TCRbeta repertoires that made up the dataset. A freely available public database, intended as a resource for researchers studying the immune response to SARS-CoV-2, is where the repertoires were released. Samples were obtained from the ongoing ImmuneRACE study (first 160 participants) and from about 1,300 subjects provided by 6 global collaborators. The sample metadata nearly always contained a de-identified subject ID, COVID-19 status, age in years and sex. Where available, HLA class I and class II types were taken from metadata supplied by the sample provider and were not determined by assay-based typing. The paper as a whole reports these results and caveats: How much clinical and demographic metadata was included differed by source and by participant, and the metadata was provided uncurated.

Whole blood was collected in K2EDTA tubes by collaborating institutions according to the institutions' own protocols. For TCRbeta analysis, collaborators shipped samples in one of three forms: frozen whole blood, isolated PBMCs, or DNA extracted from either of those sample types. Reading from cysteine to phenylalanine, the CDR3 counts 15 amino acids. Only the CDR3 DNA is retained, 45 bases long and in frame from the first base. Between the V and J ends, shortened by 0 bases and 7 bases respectively, the junction contains 15 bases. From the germline V gene (reference sequence), CDR1 is LGHDT and CDR2 is YNNKEL. TCRbeta CDR3 regions were amplified from genomic DNA by means of the immunoSEQ Assay, a bias-controlled multiplex PCR. Turning to the authors' computational methods: Nucleated cell counts per sample were estimated from amplification of reference gene primers within the assay. To quantify the absolute abundance of each unique TCRbeta CDR3 rearrangement, sequence reads were collapsed and filtered. For each sample, productive Simpson clonality was calculated as the square root of Simpson's diversity index over productive rearrangements. Imported from immuneACCESS, the table was reduced by TCRdb to in-frame sequences with V and J called. These copies leave out some clones; in studies compared against another copy, an unresolved V gene accounts for under half, and the cause of the remainder is not known. V and J calls and clone size come straight from that table; D and trimming were deduced from the DNA. The sample table records approximately 81,000 clones; 70% to 90% of these occur just once. The ten largest clones take up 12% of the sample.

Remarks on this clone: Its antigen target is currently unknown. Per-base qualities were not stored, and no clone one base away is much larger.

The source is a man in his 70s with active or convalescent COVID-19. The sample was peripheral blood. The rearranged chain carries TRBV3-1 (or the pseudogene TRBV3-2) and TRBJ2-5; perhaps TRBD1 is the D gene, with 6 bases matching. The sequenced DNA is TGTGCCAGCAGCCAAGATAAGGGGGTCCGCGGGACCCAGTACTTC. Its protein is CASSQDKGVRGTQYF.